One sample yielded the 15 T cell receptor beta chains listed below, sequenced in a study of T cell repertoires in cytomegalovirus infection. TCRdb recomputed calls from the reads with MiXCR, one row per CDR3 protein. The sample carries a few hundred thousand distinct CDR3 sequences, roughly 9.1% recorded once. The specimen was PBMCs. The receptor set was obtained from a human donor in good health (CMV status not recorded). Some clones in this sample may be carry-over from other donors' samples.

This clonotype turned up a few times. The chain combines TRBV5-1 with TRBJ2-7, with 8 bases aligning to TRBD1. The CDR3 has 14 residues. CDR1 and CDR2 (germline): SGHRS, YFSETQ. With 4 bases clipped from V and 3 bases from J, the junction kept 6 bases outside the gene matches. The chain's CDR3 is CASSASGQVYEQYF. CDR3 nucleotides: TGCGCCAGCAGCGCCTCGGGACAGGTCTACGAGCAGTACTTC. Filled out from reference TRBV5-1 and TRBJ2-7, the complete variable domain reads KAGVTQTPRYLIKTRGQQVTLSCSPISGHRSVSWYQQTPGQGLQFLFEYFSETQRNKGNFPGRFSGRQFSNSRSEMNVSTLELGDSALYLCASSASGQVYEQYFGPGTRLTVT.

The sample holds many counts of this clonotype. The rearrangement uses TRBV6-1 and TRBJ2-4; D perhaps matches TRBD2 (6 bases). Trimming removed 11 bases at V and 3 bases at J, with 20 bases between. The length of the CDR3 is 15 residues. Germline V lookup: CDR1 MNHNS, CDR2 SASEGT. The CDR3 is CAGGTGETGKNIQYF. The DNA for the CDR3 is TGTGCCGGAGGGACGGGGGAGACCGGCAAAAACATTCAGTACTTC.

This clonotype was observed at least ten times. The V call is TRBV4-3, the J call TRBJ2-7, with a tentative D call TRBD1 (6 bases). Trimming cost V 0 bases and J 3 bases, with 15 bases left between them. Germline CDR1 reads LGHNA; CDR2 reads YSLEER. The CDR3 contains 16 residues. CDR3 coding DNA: TGCGCCAGCAGCCAAGAGGGAAGGGGACACCACTACGAGCAGTACTTC. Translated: CASSQEGRGHHYEQYF.

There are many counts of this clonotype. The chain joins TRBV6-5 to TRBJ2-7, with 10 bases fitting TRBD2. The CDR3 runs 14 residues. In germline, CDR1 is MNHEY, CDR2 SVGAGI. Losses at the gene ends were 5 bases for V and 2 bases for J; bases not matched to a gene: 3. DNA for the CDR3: TGTGCCAGCAGTCTAGCGGGAGTCACCTACGAGCAGTACTTC. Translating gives CASSLAGVTYEQYF.

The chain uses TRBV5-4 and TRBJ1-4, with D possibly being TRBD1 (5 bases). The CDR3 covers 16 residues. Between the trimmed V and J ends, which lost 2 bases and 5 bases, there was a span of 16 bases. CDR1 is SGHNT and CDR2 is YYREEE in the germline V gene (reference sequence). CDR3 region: CASSFSTGAYNEKLFF. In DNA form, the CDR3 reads TGTGCCAGCAGCTTCTCAACAGGAGCCTACAATGAAAAACTGTTTTTT.

The DNA for the CDR3 is TGTGCCAGCAGCGCCTTAGGGGGGGGGCGATGGAACACTGAAGCTTTCTTT. It encodes CASSALGGGRWNTEAFF. V is TRBV7-8 and J is TRBJ1-1; maybe TRBD1 (6 bases). This CDR3 has 17 residues. Germline V gene lookup returns CDR1 SGHVS and CDR2 FQNEAQ. V shed 5 bases and J shed 1 base, with 20 bases lying between them.

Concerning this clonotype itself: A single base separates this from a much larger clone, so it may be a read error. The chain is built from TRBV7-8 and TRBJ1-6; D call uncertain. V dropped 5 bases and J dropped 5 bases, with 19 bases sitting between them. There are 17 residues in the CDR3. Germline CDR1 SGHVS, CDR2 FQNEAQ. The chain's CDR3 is CASSHRFRDSNNSPLHF. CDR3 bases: TGTGCCAGCAGCCACCGATTCCGGGATTCTAATAATTCACCCCTCCACTTT. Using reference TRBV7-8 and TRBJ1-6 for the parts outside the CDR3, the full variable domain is GAGVSQSPRYKVAKRGQDVALRCDPISGHVSLFWYQQALGQGPEFLTYFQNEAQLDKSGLPSDRFFAERPEGSVSTLKIQRTQQEDSAVYLCASSHRFRDSNNSPLHFGNGTRLTVT.

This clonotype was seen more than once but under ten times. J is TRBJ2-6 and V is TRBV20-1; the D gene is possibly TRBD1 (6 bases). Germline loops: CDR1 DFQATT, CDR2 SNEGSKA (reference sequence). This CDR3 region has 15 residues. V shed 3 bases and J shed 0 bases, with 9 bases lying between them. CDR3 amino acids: CSARDRLSGANVLTF. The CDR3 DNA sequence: TGCAGTGCTAGGGACAGACTCTCTGGGGCCAACGTCCTGACTTTC.

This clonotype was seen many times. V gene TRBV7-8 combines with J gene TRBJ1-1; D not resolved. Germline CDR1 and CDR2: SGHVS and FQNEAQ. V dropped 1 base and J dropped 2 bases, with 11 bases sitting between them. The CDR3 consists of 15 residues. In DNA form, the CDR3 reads TGTGCCAGCAGCTTAGAAACTGCCGCCAACACTGAAGCTTTCTTT. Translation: CASSLETAANTEAFF. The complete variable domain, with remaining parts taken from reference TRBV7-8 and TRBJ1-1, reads GAGVSQSPRYKVAKRGQDVALRCDPISGHVSLFWYQQALGQGPEFLTYFQNEAQLDKSGLPSDRFFAERPEGSVSTLKIQRTQQEDSAVYLCASSLETAANTEAFFGQGTRLTVV.

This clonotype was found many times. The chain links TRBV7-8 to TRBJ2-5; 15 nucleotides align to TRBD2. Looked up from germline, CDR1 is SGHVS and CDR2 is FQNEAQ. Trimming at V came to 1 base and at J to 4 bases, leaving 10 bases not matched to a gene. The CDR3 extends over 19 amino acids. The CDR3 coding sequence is TGTGCCAGCAGCTTAGGGACTAGCGGGGGGGCAACGAGAGGAGAGACCCAGTACTTC. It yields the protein CASSLGTSGGATRGETQYF. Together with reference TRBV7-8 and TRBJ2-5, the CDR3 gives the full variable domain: GAGVSQSPRYKVAKRGQDVALRCDPISGHVSLFWYQQALGQGPEFLTYFQNEAQLDKSGLPSDRFFAERPEGSVSTLKIQRTQQEDSAVYLCASSLGTSGGATRGETQYFGPGTRLLVL.

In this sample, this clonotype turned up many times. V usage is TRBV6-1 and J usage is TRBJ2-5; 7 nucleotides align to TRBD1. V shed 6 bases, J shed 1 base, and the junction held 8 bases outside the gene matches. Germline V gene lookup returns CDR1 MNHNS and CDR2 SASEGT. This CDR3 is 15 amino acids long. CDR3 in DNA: TGTGCCAGCAGCTCAACAGGGGTTACCCAAGAGACCCAGTACTTC. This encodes CASSSTGVTQETQYF.

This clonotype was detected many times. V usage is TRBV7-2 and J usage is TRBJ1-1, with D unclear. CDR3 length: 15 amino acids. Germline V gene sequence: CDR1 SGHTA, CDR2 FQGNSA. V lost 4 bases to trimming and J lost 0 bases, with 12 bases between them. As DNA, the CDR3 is TGTGCCAGCAGCTCCTTACACGCCTTGAACACTGAAGCTTTCTTT. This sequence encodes CASSSLHALNTEAFF.

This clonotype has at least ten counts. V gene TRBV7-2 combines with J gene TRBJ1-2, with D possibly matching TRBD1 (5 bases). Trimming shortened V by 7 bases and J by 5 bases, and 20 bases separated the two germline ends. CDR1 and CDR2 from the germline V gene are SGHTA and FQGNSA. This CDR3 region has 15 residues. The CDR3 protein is CASTYNPGGTYGYTF. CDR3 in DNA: TGTGCCAGCACCTACAACCCGGGGGGAACTTATGGCTACACCTTC. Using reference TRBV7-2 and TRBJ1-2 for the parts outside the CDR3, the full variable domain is GAGVSQSPSNKVTEKGKDVELRCDPISGHTALYWYRQSLGQGLEFLIYFQGNSAPDKSGLPSDRFSAERTGGSVSTLTIQRTQQEDSAVYLCASTYNPGGTYGYTFGSGTRLTVV.

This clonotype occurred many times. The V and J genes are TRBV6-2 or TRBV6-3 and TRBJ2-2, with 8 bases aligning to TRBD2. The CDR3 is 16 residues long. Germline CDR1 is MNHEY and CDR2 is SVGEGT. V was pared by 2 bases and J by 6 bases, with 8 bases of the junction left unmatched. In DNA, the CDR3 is TGTGCCAGCAGTTACCCGGGACTAGAGGACGCCGGGGAGCTGTTTTTT. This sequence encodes CASSYPGLEDAGELFF.

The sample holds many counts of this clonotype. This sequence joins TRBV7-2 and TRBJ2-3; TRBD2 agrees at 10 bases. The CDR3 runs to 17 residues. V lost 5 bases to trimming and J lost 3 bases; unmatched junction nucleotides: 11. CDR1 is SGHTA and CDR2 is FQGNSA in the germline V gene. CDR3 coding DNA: TGTGCCAGCAGCCGCAGCGGGGGGGTAAGGGGAACAGATACGCAGTATTTT. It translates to CASSRSGGVRGTDTQYF.